These T cell receptor beta chains were read from a single sample in a study of T cell repertoires in cytomegalovirus infection. TCRdb re-derived calls from the reads in MiXCR, one entry per CDR3 protein. The sample lists about 360,000 distinct CDR3 sequences, around a sixth occurring once. Sequencing used PBMCs. These receptors came from a human donor in good health (CMV status not recorded). Some clones in this sample may be carry-over from other donors' samples. CDR3s include the opening cysteine and the closing phenylalanine or tryptophan. A D gene is named only where the DNA matches it firmly.

>TRBV4-3|-
CASSQGARGTAEAFF
>TRBV27|TRBD1
CASSPRPGTGNTEAFF
>TRBV7-9|-
CASSPWGFWENEQFF
>TRBV14|TRBD2
CASSQGASGGPYTDTQYF
>TRBV18|TRBD2
CASSGTSGEGEQFF
>TRBV7-2|TRBD1
CASSQRSRQGGTDTQYF
>TRBV4-1|-
CASSQVLGDLIAFF
>TRBV2|-
CASSEWAAANTGELFF
>TRBV4-1|TRBD2
CASSQDAGLAGAENEQFF
>TRBV7-2|TRBD2
CASSFRLAGGSYEQYF
>TRBV27|-
CASSAGRDLQETQYF
>TRBV19|-
CASSITLRPKPNTEAFF
>TRBV15|-
CATSSQRDPRHEQYF
>TRBV7-2|TRBD1
CASSLGDSYTEAFF
>TRBV7-2|-
CASSLAAPSNQPQHF
>TRBV2|-
CASSVREQFF
>TRBV18|TRBD1
CASSPTTGGEGYTF
>TRBV15|-
CATSRDRQITEAFF
>TRBV7-8|-
CASSLITGRNEKLFF
>TRBV12-3/TRBV12-4|-
CASSSPSGMSTGELFF
>TRBV7-2|TRBD1
CASSLQGQGHEQYF
>TRBV4-1|-
CASSQYPGTDTQYF
>TRBV2|-
CASTARRGTEAFF
>TRBV7-2|-
CASSLDGYNEQFF
>TRBV7-2|-
CASSSSQGSGHEQFF
>TRBV19|TRBD1
CASSPGTGTSPLHF
>TRBV7-2|TRBD2
CASSSSGRLSNEQFF
>TRBV18|-
CASSQEREQFF
>TRBV7-2|-
CASSLVPDRSYGYTF
>TRBV4-1|TRBD1
CASSPGTGHQPQHF
>TRBV20-1|-
CSARKGMDPQHF
>TRBV20-1|TRBD1
CSARGATEGQGFIYGYTF
>TRBV5-5|-
CASRGGQGSNQPQHF
>TRBV19|-
CASSTLGETQYF
>TRBV28|TRBD2
CASSLYAGGSTDTQYF
>TRBV18|TRBD1
CASSPRTGDTAFF
>TRBV7-2|-
CASSRDASYEQYF